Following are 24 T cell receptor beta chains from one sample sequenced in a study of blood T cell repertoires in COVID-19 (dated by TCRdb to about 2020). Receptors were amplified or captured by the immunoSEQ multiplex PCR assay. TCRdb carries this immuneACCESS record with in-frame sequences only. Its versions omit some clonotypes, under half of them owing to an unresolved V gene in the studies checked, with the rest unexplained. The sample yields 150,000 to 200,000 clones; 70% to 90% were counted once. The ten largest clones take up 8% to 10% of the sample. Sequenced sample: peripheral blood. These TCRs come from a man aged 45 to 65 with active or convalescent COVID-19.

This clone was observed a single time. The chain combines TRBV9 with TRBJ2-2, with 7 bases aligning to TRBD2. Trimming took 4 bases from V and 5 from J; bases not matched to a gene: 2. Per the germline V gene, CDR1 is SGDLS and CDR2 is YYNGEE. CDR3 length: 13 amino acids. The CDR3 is CASSLSGTGELFF. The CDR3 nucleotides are TGTGCCAGCAGCCTTAGCGGGACCGGGGAGCTGTTTTTT.

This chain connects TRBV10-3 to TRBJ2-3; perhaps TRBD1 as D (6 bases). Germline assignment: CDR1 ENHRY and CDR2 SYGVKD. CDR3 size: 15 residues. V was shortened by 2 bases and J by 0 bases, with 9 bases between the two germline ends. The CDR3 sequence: CAISEERGSTDTQYF. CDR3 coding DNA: TGTGCCATCAGTGAGGAAAGGGGGAGCACAGATACGCAGTATTTT.

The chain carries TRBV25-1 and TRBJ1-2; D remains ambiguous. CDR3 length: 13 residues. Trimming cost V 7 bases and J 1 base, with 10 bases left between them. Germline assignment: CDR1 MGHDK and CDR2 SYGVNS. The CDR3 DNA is TGTGCCAGCACCCCCGGGTTTAACTATGGCTACACCTTC. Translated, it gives CASTPGFNYGYTF.

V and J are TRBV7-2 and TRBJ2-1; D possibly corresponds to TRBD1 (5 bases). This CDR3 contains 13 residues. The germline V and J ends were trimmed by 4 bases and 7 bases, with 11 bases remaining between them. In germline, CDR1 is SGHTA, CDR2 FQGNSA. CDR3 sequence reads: CASSSSQGNEQFF. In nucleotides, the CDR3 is TGTGCCAGCAGCTCATCGCAGGGTAATGAGCAGTTCTTC. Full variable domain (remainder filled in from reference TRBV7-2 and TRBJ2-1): GAGVSQSPSNKVTEKGKDVELRCDPISGHTALYWYRQSLGQGLEFLIYFQGNSAPDKSGLPSDRFSAERTGGSVSTLTIQRTQQEDSAVYLCASSSSQGNEQFFGPGTRLTVL.

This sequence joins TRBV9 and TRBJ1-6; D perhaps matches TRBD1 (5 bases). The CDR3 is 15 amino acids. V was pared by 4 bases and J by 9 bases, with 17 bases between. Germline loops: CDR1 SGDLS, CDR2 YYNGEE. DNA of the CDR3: TGTGCCAGCAGCCGCGGGACCAGGTCCGGTTCACCCCTCCACTTT. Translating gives CASSRGTRSGSPLHF.

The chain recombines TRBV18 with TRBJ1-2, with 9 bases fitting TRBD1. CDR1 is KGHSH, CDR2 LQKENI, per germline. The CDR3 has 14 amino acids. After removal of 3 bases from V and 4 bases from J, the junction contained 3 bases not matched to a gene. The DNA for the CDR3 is TGTGCCAGCTCACCTTCGGGACAGGGCTATGGCTACACCTTC. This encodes CASSPSGQGYGYTF. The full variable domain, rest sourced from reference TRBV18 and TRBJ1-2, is NAGVMQNPRHLVRRRGQEARLRCSPMKGHSHVYWYRQLPEEGLKFMVYLQKENIIDESGMPKERFSAEFPKEGPSILRIQQVVRGDSAAYFCASSPSGQGYGYTFGSGTRLTVV.

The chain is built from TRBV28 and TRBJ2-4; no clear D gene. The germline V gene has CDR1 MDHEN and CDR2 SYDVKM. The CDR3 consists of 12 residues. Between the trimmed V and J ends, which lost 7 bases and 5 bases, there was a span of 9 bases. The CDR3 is CASTNAENIQYF. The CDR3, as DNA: TGTGCCAGCACTAATGCGGAAAACATTCAGTACTTC. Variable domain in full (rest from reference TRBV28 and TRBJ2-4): DVKVTQSSRYLVKRTGEKVFLECVQDMDHENMFWYRQDPGLGLRLIYFSYDVKMKEKGDIPEGYSVSREKKERFSLILESASTNQTSMYLCASTNAENIQYFGAGTRLSVL.

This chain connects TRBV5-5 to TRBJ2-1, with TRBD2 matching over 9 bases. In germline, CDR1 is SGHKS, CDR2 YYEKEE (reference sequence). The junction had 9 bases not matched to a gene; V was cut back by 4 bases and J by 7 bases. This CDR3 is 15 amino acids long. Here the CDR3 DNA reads TGTGCCAGCAGCAGTCTCAGCGGGAGGCAGAATGAGCAGTTCTTC. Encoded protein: CASSSLSGRQNEQFF.

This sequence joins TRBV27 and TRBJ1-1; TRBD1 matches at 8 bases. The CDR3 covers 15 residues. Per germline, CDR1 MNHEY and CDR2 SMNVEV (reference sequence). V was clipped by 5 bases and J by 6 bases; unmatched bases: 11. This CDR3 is CASSAYGQGDPEAFF. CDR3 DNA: TGTGCCAGCAGTGCCTACGGACAGGGTGATCCTGAAGCTTTCTTT.

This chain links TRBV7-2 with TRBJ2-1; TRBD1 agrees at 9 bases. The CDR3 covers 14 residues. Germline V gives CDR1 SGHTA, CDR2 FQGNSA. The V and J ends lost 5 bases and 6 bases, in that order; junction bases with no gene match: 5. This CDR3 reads CASSPGTGINEQFF. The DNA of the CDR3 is TGTGCCAGCAGCCCAGGGACAGGGATCAATGAGCAGTTCTTC. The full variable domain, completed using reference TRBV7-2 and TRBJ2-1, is GAGVSQSPSNKVTEKGKDVELRCDPISGHTALYWYRQSLGQGLEFLIYFQGNSAPDKSGLPSDRFSAERTGGSVSTLTIQRTQQEDSAVYLCASSPGTGINEQFFGPGTRLTVL.

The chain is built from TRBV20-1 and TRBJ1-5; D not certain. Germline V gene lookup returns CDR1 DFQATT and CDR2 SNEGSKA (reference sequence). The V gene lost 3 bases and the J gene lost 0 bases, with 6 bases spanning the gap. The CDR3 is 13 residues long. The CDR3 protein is CSASFLSNQPQHF. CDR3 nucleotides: TGCAGTGCTAGTTTCCTTAGCAATCAGCCCCAGCATTTT.

This chain's CDR3 is CASSRPGQGGTEQYF. CDR3 in DNA: TGTGCCAGCTCAAGACCGGGACAGGGGGGGACCGAGCAGTACTTC. The chain has TRBV18 and TRBJ2-7, with 11 bases lining up with TRBD1. The CDR3 runs 15 residues. The V gene end was trimmed by 5 bases and the J gene end by 6 bases; junction bases not matched to a gene: 9. In germline, CDR1 is KGHSH, CDR2 LQKENI.

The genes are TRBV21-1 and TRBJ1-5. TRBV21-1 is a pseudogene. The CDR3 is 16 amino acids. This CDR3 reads CASSNVAHPGGQPQHF. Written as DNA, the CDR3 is TGTGCCAGCAGCAATGTTGCACACCCGGGGGGTCAGCCCCAGCATTTT.

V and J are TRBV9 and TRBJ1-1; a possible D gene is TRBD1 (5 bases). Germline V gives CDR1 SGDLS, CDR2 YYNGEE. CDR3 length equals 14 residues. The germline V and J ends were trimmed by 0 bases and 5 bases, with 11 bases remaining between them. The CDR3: CASSVVQGGTEAFF. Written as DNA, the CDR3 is TGTGCCAGCAGCGTAGTTCAGGGTGGGACTGAAGCTTTCTTT. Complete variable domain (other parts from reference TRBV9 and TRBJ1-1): DSGVTQTPKHLITATGQRVTLRCSPRSGDLSVYWYQQSLDQGLQFLIQYYNGEERAKGNILERFSAQQFPDLHSELNLSSLELGDSALYFCASSVVQGGTEAFFGQGTRLTVV.

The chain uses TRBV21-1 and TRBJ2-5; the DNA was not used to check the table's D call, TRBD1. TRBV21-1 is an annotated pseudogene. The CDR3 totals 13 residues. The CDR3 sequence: CASRGAEQETQYF. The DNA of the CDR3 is TGTGCCAGCAGGGGGGCAGAGCAAGAGACCCAGTACTTC.

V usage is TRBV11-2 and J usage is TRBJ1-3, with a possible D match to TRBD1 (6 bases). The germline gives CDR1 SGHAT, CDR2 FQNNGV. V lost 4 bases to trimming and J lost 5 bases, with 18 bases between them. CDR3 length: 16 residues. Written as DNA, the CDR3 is TGTGCCAGCAGCTCCCTCAGGGGTCAGACGAGAAACACCATATATTTT. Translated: CASSSLRGQTRNTIYF.

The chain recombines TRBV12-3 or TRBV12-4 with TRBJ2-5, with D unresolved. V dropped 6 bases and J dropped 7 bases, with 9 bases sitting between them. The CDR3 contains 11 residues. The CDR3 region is CASSPKRTQYF. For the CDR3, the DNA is TGTGCCAGCAGCCCTAAGCGGACCCAGTACTTC.

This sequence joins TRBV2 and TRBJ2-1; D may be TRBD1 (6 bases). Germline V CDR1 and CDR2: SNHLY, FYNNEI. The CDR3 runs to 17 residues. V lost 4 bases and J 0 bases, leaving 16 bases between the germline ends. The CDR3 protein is CASSGRVQGFSYNEQFF. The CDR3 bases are TGTGCCAGCAGTGGCCGTGTACAGGGATTCTCCTACAATGAGCAGTTCTTC.

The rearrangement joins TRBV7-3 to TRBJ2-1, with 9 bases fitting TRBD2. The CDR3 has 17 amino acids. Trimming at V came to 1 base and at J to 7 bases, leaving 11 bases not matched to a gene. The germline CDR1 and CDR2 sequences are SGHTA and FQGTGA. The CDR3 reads CASSLSSGRSFRNEQFF. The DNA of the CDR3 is TGTGCCAGCAGCTTAAGTAGCGGGAGATCGTTTAGGAATGAGCAGTTCTTC.

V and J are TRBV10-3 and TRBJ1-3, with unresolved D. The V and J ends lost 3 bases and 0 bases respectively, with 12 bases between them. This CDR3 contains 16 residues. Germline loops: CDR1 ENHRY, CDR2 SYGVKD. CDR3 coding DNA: TGTGCCATCAGTGACTGGCAGAGGAGCTCTGGAAACACCATATATTTT. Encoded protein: CAISDWQRSSGNTIYF.

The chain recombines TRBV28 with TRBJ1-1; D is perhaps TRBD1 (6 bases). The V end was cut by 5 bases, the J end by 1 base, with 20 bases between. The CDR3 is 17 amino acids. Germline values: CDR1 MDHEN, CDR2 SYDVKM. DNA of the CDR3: TGTGCCAGCAGTGGTGCTTATGGAGTCAGGGGGAACACTGAAGCTTTCTTT. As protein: CASSGAYGVRGNTEAFF. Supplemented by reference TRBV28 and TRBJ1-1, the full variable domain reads DVKVTQSSRYLVKRTGEKVFLECVQDMDHENMFWYRQDPGLGLRLIYFSYDVKMKEKGDIPEGYSVSREKKERFSLILESASTNQTSMYLCASSGAYGVRGNTEAFFGQGTRLTVV.

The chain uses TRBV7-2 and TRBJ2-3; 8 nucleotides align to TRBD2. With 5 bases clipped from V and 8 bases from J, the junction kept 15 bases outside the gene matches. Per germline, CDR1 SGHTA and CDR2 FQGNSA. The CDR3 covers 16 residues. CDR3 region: CASSPQSGGTRVTQYF. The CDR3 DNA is TGTGCCAGCAGCCCCCAGAGCGGGGGTACGAGGGTTACGCAGTATTTT.

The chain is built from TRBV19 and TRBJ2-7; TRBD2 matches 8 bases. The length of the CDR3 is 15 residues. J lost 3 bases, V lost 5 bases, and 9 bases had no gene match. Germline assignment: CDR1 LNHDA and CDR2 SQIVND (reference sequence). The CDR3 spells CASSGTGTSGYEQYF. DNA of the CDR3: TGTGCCAGTAGTGGCACCGGGACTAGTGGCTACGAGCAGTACTTC.

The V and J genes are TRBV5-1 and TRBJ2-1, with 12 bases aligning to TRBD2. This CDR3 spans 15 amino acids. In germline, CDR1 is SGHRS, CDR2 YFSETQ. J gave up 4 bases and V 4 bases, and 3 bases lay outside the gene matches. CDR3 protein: CASSTLAGGYNEQFF. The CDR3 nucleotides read TGCGCCAGCAGCACACTAGCGGGGGGTTACAATGAGCAGTTCTTC.